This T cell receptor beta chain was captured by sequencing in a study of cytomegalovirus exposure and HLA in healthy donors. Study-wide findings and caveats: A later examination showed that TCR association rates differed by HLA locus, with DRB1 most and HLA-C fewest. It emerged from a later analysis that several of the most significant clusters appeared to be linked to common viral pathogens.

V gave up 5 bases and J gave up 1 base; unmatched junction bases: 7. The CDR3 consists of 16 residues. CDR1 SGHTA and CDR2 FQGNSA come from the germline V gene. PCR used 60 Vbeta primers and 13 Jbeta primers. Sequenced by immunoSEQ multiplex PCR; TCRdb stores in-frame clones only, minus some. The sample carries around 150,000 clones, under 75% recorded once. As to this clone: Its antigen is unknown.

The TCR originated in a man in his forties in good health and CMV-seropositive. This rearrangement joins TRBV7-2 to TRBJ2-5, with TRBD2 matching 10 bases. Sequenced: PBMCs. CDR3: CASSLGPSGGQETQYF. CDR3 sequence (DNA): TGTGCCAGCAGCCTCGGTCCTAGCGGGGGCCAAGAGACCCAGTACTTC.